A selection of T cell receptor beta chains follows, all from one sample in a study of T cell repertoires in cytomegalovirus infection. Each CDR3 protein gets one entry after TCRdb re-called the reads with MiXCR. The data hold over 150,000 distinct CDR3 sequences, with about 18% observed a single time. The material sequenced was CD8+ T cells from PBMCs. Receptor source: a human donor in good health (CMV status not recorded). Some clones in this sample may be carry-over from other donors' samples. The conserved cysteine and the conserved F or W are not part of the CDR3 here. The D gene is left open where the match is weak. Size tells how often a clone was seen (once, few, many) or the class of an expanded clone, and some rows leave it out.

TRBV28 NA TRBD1 ASSPPLGGKSSYEQY
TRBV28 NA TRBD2 ASSFGLAGGYEQF
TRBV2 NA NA ASRVSTGELF
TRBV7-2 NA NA ASSLVGHSYEQY
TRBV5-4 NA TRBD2 ASSSGLASEQF
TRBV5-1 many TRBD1 ASSPGTGAYEQY
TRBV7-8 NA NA ASSLGIGSGNTGELF
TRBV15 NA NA ATSRSGTGDEQF
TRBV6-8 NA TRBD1 ASRGQGANEQF
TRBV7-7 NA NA ASSLESQLNTGELF
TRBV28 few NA ASSSPAAARTDTQY
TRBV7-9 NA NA ASSPQKGESYEQY
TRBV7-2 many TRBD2 ASNAFAGGQNYNEQF
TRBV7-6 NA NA ASSSFGRSYEQY
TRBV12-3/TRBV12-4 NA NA ASSLRGRAEYGYT
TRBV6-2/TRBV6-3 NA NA ASSYSTAYEQY
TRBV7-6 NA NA ASSLRGQGETQY
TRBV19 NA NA ASRQTDYSNQPQH
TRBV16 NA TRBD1 ASSQYSRGNEQF
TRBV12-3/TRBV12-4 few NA ASSFGAPLNYGYT
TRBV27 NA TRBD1 ASSSRQGIDTEAF
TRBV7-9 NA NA ASSPPNPGVYGYT